This T cell receptor (beta chain) was sequenced in a study of T cells in Graves' hyperthyroidism and ophthalmopathy. RNA transcripts gave rise to amplified TCR beta CDR3 regions. HTBI primers were used for first-round RT-PCR of the TCR CDR3. MiXCR was run by TCRdb on the multiplex PCR reads, yielding one entry per CDR3 protein. The sample holds fewer than 900,000 distinct CDR3 sequences; 18% are singletons and the top ten take around 17%. The CDR3 length is 15 residues. Germline CDR1 reads WSHSY; CDR2 reads SAAADI. With 0 bases clipped from V and 0 bases from J, the junction kept 1 base outside the gene matches. Criteria for exclusion of patients were uncontrolled infection, other autoimmune disease, pregnancy or lactation. Drawn at first hyperthyroidism diagnosis, the blood sample preceded any ophthalmopathy symptoms. This clonotype was counted a few times.

The sequenced material came from blood. This sequence was found in a woman aged 45 to 65 with Graves' hyperthyroidism that later progressed to Graves' ophthalmopathy. This sequence joins TRBV10-2 and TRBJ1-1; 7 nucleotides match TRBD1. The CDR3 sequence is CASSESGTVNTEAFF. The CDR3 nucleotides read TGCGCCAGCAGTGAGTCGGGGACAGTGAACACTGAAGCTTTCTTT.